This T cell receptor beta chain was recorded in a study of response to subunit inactivated influenza vaccine. TCRdb used MiXCR to reprocess the RT-PCR reads, holding one entry per CDR3 protein. Among hundreds of thousands of distinct CDR3 sequences, roughly 10% were seen once, and the ten largest hold roughly 10%. General study results and limits: Only a handful of new T cells, the authors suggested, are recruited with each seasonal influenza vaccination.

Regarding this clonotype: What it binds is unknown.

CDR3 length: 13 amino acids. V dropped 5 bases and J dropped 7; count of bases not matched to a gene: 7. Germline-derived CDR1 and CDR2 are SGHVS and FNYEAQ. The gene calls are TRBV7-6 and TRBJ1-1; 7 positions match TRBD1. The clonotype comes from a man between 50 and 59 years old who received an inactivated influenza vaccine. Material: PBMCs from blood, obtained on the day of vaccination. CDR3 amino acids: CASSGEGQVEAFF. CDR3 bases: TGTGCCAGCAGCGGAGAAGGACAGGTTGAAGCTTTCTTT.